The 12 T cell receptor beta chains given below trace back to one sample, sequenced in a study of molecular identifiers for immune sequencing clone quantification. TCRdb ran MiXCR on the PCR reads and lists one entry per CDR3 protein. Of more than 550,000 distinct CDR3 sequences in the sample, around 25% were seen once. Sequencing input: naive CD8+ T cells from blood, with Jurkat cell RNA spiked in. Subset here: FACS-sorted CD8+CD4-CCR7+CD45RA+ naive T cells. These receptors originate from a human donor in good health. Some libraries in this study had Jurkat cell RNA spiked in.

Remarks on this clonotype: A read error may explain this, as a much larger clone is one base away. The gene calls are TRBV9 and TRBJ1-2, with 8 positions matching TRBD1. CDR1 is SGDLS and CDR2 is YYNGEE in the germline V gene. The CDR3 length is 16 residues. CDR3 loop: CAGSSGTGLTNYGYTF. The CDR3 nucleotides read TGTGCCGGCAGTTCCGGGACAGGCCTGACCAACTATGGCTACACCTTC.

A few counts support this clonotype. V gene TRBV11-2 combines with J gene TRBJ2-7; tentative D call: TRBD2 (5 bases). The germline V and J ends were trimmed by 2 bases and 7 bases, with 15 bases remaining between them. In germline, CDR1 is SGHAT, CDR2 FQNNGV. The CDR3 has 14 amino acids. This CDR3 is CASSLSMGDWEQYF. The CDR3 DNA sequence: TGTGCCAGCAGCTTATCCATGGGAGACTGGGAGCAGTACTTC.

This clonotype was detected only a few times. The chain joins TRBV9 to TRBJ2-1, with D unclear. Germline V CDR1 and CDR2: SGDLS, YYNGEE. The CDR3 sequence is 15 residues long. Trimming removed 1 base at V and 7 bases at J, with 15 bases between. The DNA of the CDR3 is TGTGCCAGCAGCGTATTCGACTCCCGTCGGAATGAGCAGTTCTTC. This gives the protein CASSVFDSRRNEQFF. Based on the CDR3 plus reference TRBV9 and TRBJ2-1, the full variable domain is DSGVTQTPKHLITATGQRVTLRCSPRSGDLSVYWYQQSLDQGLQFLIQYYNGEERAKGNILERFSAQQFPDLHSELNLSSLELGDSALYFCASSVFDSRRNEQFFGPGTRLTVL.

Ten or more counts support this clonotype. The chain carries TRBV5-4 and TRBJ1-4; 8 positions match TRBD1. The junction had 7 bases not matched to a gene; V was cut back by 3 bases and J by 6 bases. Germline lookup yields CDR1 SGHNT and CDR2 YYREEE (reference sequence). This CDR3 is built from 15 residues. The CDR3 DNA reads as TGTGCCAGCAGCTCGGACAGGGCGTTAGATGAAAAACTGTTTTTT. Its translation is CASSSDRALDEKLFF. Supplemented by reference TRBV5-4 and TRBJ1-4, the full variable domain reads ETGVTQSPTHLIKTRGQQVTLRCSSQSGHNTVSWYQQALGQGPQFIFQYYREEENGRGNFPPRFSGLQFPNYSSELNVNALELDDSALYLCASSSDRALDEKLFFGSGTQLSVL.

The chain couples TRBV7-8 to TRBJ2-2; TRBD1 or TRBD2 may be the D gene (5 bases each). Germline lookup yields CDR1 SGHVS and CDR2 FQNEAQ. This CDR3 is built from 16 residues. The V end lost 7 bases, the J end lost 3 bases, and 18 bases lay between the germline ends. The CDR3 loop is CASTYPRDGDTGELFF. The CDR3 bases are TGTGCCAGCACTTACCCCCGGGACGGAGACACCGGGGAGCTGTTTTTT.

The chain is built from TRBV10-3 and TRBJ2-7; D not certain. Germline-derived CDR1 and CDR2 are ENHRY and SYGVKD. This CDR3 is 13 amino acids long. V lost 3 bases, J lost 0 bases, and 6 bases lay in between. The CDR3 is CAISDVGSYEQYF. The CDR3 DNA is TGTGCCATCAGTGACGTGGGCTCCTACGAGCAGTACTTC.

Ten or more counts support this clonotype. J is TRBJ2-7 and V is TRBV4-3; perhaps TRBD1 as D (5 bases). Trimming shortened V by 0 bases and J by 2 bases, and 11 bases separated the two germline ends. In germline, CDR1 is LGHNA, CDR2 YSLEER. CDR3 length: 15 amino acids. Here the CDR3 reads CASSQDTDSPYEQYF. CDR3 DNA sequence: TGCGCCAGCAGCCAAGATACCGACAGCCCCTACGAGCAGTACTTC.

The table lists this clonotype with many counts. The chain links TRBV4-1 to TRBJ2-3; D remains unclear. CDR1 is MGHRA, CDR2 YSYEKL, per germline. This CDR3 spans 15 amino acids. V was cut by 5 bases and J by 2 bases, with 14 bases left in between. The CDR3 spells CASSSGSFDTDTQYF. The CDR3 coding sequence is TGCGCCAGCAGCTCCGGCTCCTTTGACACAGATACGCAGTATTTT.

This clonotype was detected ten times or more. Here the CDR3 DNA reads TGTGCCAGCAGCTTAAATCCGCAGGGGGTGAACACTGAAGCTTTCTTT. Translation gives CASSLNPQGVNTEAFF. V and J are TRBV7-9 and TRBJ1-1, with 7 nucleotides matching TRBD1. The CDR3 spans 16 residues. V trimming: 2 bases; J trimming: 0 bases; junction bases outside the gene matches: 6. Germline V gene sequence: CDR1 SEHNR, CDR2 FQNEAQ (reference sequence).

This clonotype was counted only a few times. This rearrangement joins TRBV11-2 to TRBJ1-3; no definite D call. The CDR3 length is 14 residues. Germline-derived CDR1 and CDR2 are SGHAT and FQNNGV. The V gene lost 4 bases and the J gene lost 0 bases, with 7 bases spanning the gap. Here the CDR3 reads CASSSLTSGNTIYF. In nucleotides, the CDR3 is TGTGCCAGCAGCTCACTAACCTCTGGAAACACCATATATTTT.

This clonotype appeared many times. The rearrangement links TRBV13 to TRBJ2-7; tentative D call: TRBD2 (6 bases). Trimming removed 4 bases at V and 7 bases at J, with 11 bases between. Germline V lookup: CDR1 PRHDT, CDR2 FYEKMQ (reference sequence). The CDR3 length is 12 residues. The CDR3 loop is CASSSSSAEQYF. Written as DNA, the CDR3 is TGTGCCAGCAGCTCATCTAGCGCAGAGCAGTACTTC.

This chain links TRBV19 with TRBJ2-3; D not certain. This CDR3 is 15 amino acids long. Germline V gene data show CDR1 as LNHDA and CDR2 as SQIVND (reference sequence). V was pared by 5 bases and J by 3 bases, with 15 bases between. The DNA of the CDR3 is TGTGCCAGTAGTCTCATTAAGGGTCTGACAGATACGCAGTATTTT. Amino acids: CASSLIKGLTDTQYF.